This entry lists 28 T cell receptor beta chains sequenced from one sample in a study of cytomegalovirus exposure and HLA in healthy donors (TCRdb year 2017). Receptors were amplified or captured by the immunoSEQ multiplex PCR assay. For the multiplex PCR, a mixture combining 60 forward primers for TCR Vbeta segments and 13 reverse primers for TCR Jbeta segments was used. TCRdb carries this immuneACCESS record with in-frame sequences only. Its versions omit some clonotypes, under half of them owing to an unresolved V gene in the studies checked, with the rest unexplained. Recorded for this sample are over 100,000 clones; 85% to 90% of them occurred a single time. The ten largest clones take up around 5.2% of the sample. Sequenced material: PBMCs. Every receptor here comes from a woman aged 25 to 45 in good health and CMV-seronegative.

This clone occurred once. The chain employs TRBV7-9 and TRBJ1-2; 7 bases agree with TRBD1. With V trimmed by 2 bases and J by 4 bases, 7 bases remained unmatched. The CDR3 runs 15 residues. The V gene's germline CDR1 is SEHNR and CDR2 FQNEAQ (reference sequence). CDR3 DNA: TGTGCCAGCAGCTTACAACAGGGGCCATCCTATGGCTACACCTTC. This translates into CASSLQQGPSYGYTF.

The chain couples TRBV28 to TRBJ2-1, with 9 bases lining up with TRBD2. The V segment lost 7 bases and the J segment 3 bases; nucleotides outside the gene matches: 7. This CDR3 comprises 15 residues. Germline V lookup: CDR1 MDHEN, CDR2 SYDVKM. For the CDR3, the DNA is TGTGCCAGCATCTCCGGGACTAGCAGCTACAATGAGCAGTTCTTC. This sequence encodes CASISGTSSYNEQFF.

This clone was seen once. This chain uses TRBV29-1 with TRBJ2-1; 9 nucleotides agree with TRBD2. The V and J ends lost 3 bases and 7 bases, in that order; junction bases with no gene match: 4. Germline V gives CDR1 SQVTM, CDR2 ANQGSEA. The CDR3 covers 13 residues. The CDR3, as DNA: TGCAGCGTTGATATAGCGGGAGCGAATGAGCAGTTCTTC. Its protein is CSVDIAGANEQFF.

This chain connects TRBV15 to TRBJ2-1; 9 bases map to TRBD2. Losses at the gene ends were 4 bases for V and 7 bases for J; bases not matched to a gene: 8. Germline CDR1 and CDR2: LNHNV and YYDKDF (reference sequence). The CDR3 extends over 15 amino acids. Here the CDR3 DNA reads TGTGCCACCAGCACGGGGGCGGGAGGGGTTAATGAGCAGTTCTTC. This codes for CATSTGAGGVNEQFF. The complete variable domain, with remaining parts taken from reference TRBV15 and TRBJ2-1, reads DAMVIQNPRYQVTQFGKPVTLSCSQTLNHNVMYWYQQKSSQAPKLLFHYYDKDFNNEADTPDNFQSRRPNTSFCFLDIRSPGLGDTAMYLCATSTGAGGVNEQFFGPGTRLTVL.

The V gene is TRBV19, the J gene TRBJ2-5; 13 bases match TRBD2. V shed 1 base and J 4 bases; nucleotides not matched to a gene: 12. The germline CDR1 and CDR2 sequences are LNHDA and SQIVND (reference sequence). The CDR3 spans 19 residues. CDR3 sequence reads: CASSIVLTSGRTQRETQYF. The CDR3 nucleotides read TGTGCCAGTAGTATAGTTCTGACTAGCGGGAGGACGCAAAGAGAGACCCAGTACTTC.

The chain uses TRBV28 and TRBJ1-1; 9 nucleotides align to TRBD1. V trimming: 10 bases; J trimming: 4 bases; junction bases outside the gene matches: 13. The CDR3 runs to 15 residues. The germline CDR1 and CDR2 sequences are MDHEN and SYDVKM. This CDR3 is CATGLPTGGVTEAFF. The DNA of the CDR3 is TGTGCCACCGGGTTACCTACAGGGGGCGTCACTGAAGCTTTCTTT.

This chain connects TRBV4-2 to TRBJ2-7; possibly TRBD2 for D (5 bases). CDR1 LGHNA and CDR2 YNFKEQ come from the germline V gene. Trimming cost V 0 bases and J 4 bases, with 7 bases left between them. The CDR3 contains 13 residues. In DNA form, the CDR3 reads TGTGCCAGCAGCCAAGATCAGCGGTACGAGCAGTACTTC. Its translation: CASSQDQRYEQYF.

This rearrangement joins TRBV5-1 to TRBJ2-5; a weak D match, TRBD2 (6 bases). V lost 0 bases and J 4 bases, leaving 10 bases between the germline ends. Germline V lookup: CDR1 SGHRS, CDR2 YFSETQ. The CDR3 is 14 amino acids. The CDR3 DNA is TGCGCCAGCAGCTTGGCCGCGGGAAGAGAGACCCAGTACTTC. This translates into CASSLAAGRETQYF.

V and J are TRBV7-2 and TRBJ2-4, with D tentatively TRBD1 (5 bases). CDR1 SGHTA and CDR2 FQGNSA come from the germline V gene. Trimming cost V 5 bases and J 6 bases, with 20 bases left between them. The CDR3 extends over 16 amino acids. CDR3 in DNA: TGTGCCAGCAGCCCCATTCTAGGGCAGGGTGGAAACATTCAGTACTTC. Its translation: CASSPILGQGGNIQYF.

The DNA for the CDR3 is TGTGCCAGCAGCCCCGAGTTGGTAGCGACGCAGTACTTC. This encodes CASSPELVATQYF. The J gene is TRBJ2-7, the V gene TRBV11-2, with D perhaps matching TRBD2 (5 bases). The V end was cut by 5 bases, the J end by 9 bases, with 17 bases between. Germline V gene data show CDR1 as SGHAT and CDR2 as FQNNGV. The CDR3 extends over 13 amino acids. Filled out from reference TRBV11-2 and TRBJ2-7, the complete variable domain reads EAGVAQSPRYKIIEKRQSVAFWCNPISGHATLYWYQQILGQGPKLLIQFQNNGVVDDSQLPKDRFSAERLKGVDSTLKIQPAKLEDSAVYLCASSPELVATQYFGPGTRLTVT.

This chain connects TRBV13 to TRBJ1-2; 7 bases are a match to TRBD1. V dropped 5 bases and J dropped 3; count of bases not matched to a gene: 9. The CDR3 spans 15 residues. The germline V gene has CDR1 PRHDT and CDR2 FYEKMQ (reference sequence). This CDR3 reads CASSPQQGIHYGYTF. CDR3 DNA: TGTGCCAGCAGCCCTCAACAGGGGATCCACTATGGCTACACCTTC.

The J gene is TRBJ1-5, the V gene TRBV10-3, with 9 nucleotides matching TRBD1. CDR1 is ENHRY, CDR2 SYGVKD, per germline. The CDR3 has 16 residues. Losses at the gene ends were 2 bases for V and 0 bases for J; bases not matched to a gene: 2. The CDR3 reads CAISEGTGYSNQPQHF. CDR3 coding DNA: TGTGCCATCAGTGAGGGGACAGGGTATAGCAATCAGCCCCAGCATTTT.

The DNA of the CDR3 is TGCGCCAGCAGCTTGGGGCCAGGGGCTTCGGACACCGGGGAGCTGTTTTTT. Translation gives CASSLGPGASDTGELFF. The chain couples TRBV5-1 to TRBJ2-2, with D tentatively TRBD1 (6 bases). CDR1 is SGHRS and CDR2 is YFSETQ in the germline V gene. The V end was cut by 0 bases, the J end by 3 bases, with 15 bases between. This CDR3 is built from 17 residues.

This sequence joins TRBV4-3 and TRBJ2-5, with D uncertain. The germline V and J ends were trimmed by 0 bases and 1 base, with 6 bases remaining between them. The CDR3 sequence is 14 residues long. Germline loops: CDR1 LGHNA, CDR2 YSLEER. CDR3 protein: CASSQDNFQETQYF. As DNA, the CDR3 is TGCGCCAGCAGCCAAGACAACTTCCAAGAGACCCAGTACTTC.

A single count supports this clone. This sequence joins TRBV28 and TRBJ1-5; D is unclear. The CDR3 consists of 15 residues. The V gene lost 3 bases and the J gene lost 7 bases, with 16 bases spanning the gap. The V gene's germline CDR1 is MDHEN and CDR2 SYDVKM. The CDR3 nucleotides are TGTGCCAGCAGTTTTAAATTGAGGGTTAGGCAGCCCCAGCATTTT. It encodes CASSFKLRVRQPQHF.

The V call is TRBV2, the J call TRBJ2-3, with 13 bases lining up with TRBD2. The CDR3 consists of 16 residues. V shed 5 bases, J shed 1 base, and the junction held 3 bases outside the gene matches. Germline assignment: CDR1 SNHLY and CDR2 FYNNEI. DNA of the CDR3: TGTGCCAGCAGTCGGGGGACTAGCGGGGGCACAGATACGCAGTATTTT. Its translation is CASSRGTSGGTDTQYF.

The V call is TRBV6-1, the J call TRBJ2-7; perhaps TRBD1 as D (5 bases). The V gene lost 4 bases and the J gene lost 0 bases, with 10 bases spanning the gap. Looked up from germline, CDR1 is MNHNS and CDR2 is SASEGT. This CDR3 has 14 residues. In DNA, the CDR3 is TGTGCCAGCAGTGCCGACAGAATCTCCTACGAGCAGTACTTC. Its protein is CASSADRISYEQYF.

The J gene is TRBJ2-7, the V gene TRBV6-6; 7 positions agree with TRBD2. The CDR3 is 14 amino acids. Trimming at V came to 6 bases and at J to 4 bases, leaving 9 bases not matched to a gene. The germline V gene has CDR1 MNHNY and CDR2 SVGAGI (reference sequence). The CDR3 loop is CASSPSGTKYEQYF. As DNA, the CDR3 is TGTGCCAGCAGCCCCTCCGGGACTAAGTACGAGCAGTACTTC.

The genes are TRBV7-9 and TRBJ2-2; D possibly corresponds to TRBD2 (5 bases). The CDR3 spans 16 residues. Germline CDR1 and CDR2: SEHNR and FQNEAQ (reference sequence). The V end lost 4 bases, the J end lost 2 bases, and 14 bases lay between the germline ends. CDR3 nucleotides: TGTGCCAGCAGCTCCTCGAGAGAGGGTAACACCGGGGAGCTGTTTTTT. The encoded protein is CASSSSREGNTGELFF.

The V gene is TRBV5-1, the J gene TRBJ2-3; D call uncertain. V shed 3 bases and J shed 0 bases, with 11 bases lying between them. The CDR3 totals 15 residues. CDR1 SGHRS and CDR2 YFSETQ come from the germline V gene. CDR3 residues: CASSSIGFSTDTQYF. As DNA, the CDR3 is TGCGCCAGCAGCTCGATTGGCTTTAGCACAGATACGCAGTATTTT.

This chain links TRBV19 with TRBJ2-3; 8 bases line up with TRBD2. Germline V lookup: CDR1 LNHDA, CDR2 SQIVND (reference sequence). Trimming took 1 base from V and 6 from J; bases not matched to a gene: 9. This CDR3 is 16 amino acids long. CDR3 in amino acids: CASSIGYGGALDTQYF. The CDR3, as DNA: TGTGCCAGTAGTATAGGGTACGGGGGGGCTTTGGATACGCAGTATTTT.

The chain uses TRBV27 and TRBJ2-3; 7 positions match TRBD2. V lost 3 bases and J lost 0; bases outside the gene matches: 3. In germline, CDR1 is MNHEY, CDR2 SMNVEV (reference sequence). The CDR3 has 15 residues. In DNA form, the CDR3 reads TGTGCCAGCAGTTTGCGGGAGCGGAGCACAGATACGCAGTATTTT. Translating gives CASSLRERSTDTQYF.

This chain joins TRBV4-3 and TRBJ1-3; a possible D gene is TRBD1 (6 bases). Germline V lookup: CDR1 LGHNA, CDR2 YSLEER. CDR3 length: 16 amino acids. V dropped 3 bases and J dropped 0 bases, with 12 bases sitting between them. The CDR3 reads CASSHGTGSSGNTIYF. The CDR3 DNA is TGCGCCAGCAGCCATGGTACAGGGAGCTCTGGAAACACCATATATTTT.

This chain joins TRBV4-1 and TRBJ2-1; weak D call: TRBD1 (6 bases). Trimming took 4 bases from V and 3 from J, leaving 10 bases between them. There are 14 residues in the CDR3. Germline values: CDR1 MGHRA, CDR2 YSYEKL. CDR3: CASSLQQGYNEQFF. The CDR3 DNA reads as TGCGCCAGCAGCCTTCAACAGGGCTACAATGAGCAGTTCTTC.

V gene TRBV7-2 combines with J gene TRBJ1-5; D is unclear. Deletions cut 5 bases from V and 9 bases from J, with 14 bases between. Germline V gene sequence: CDR1 SGHTA, CDR2 FQGNSA. CDR3 length: 13 residues. This chain's CDR3 is CASSLLPGGPQHF. CDR3 nucleotides: TGTGCCAGCAGCCTACTTCCGGGAGGGCCCCAGCATTTT.

The chain employs TRBV19 and TRBJ2-7; D may be TRBD1 (6 bases). Per the germline V gene, CDR1 is LNHDA and CDR2 is SQIVND (reference sequence). The CDR3 consists of 14 residues. V lost 5 bases and J lost 3, with 14 bases in between. Written as DNA, the CDR3 is TGTGCCAGTAGTTTCCGAGACAGGAACTACGAGCAGTACTTC. Encoded protein: CASSFRDRNYEQYF. Using reference TRBV19 and TRBJ2-7 for the parts outside the CDR3, the full variable domain is DGGITQSPKYLFRKEGQNVTLSCEQNLNHDAMYWYRQDPGQGLRLIYYSQIVNDFQKGDIAEGYSVSREKKESFPLTVTSAQKNPTAFYLCASSFRDRNYEQYFGPGTRLTVT.

Here the CDR3 reads CASSLESGTAYYEQYF. CDR3 bases: TGTGCCAGCAGCTTAGAATCCGGGACTGCCTACTACGAGCAGTACTTC. The chain uses TRBV7-6 and TRBJ2-7; maybe TRBD2 (6 bases). With 1 base removed from V and 3 bases from J, the gap between germline ends came to 16 bases. Per germline, CDR1 SGHVS and CDR2 FNYEAQ. This CDR3 is 16 amino acids long.

A single count supports this clone. The CDR3 DNA sequence: TGCGCCAGCAGCCTCCGACTAGCGGGGGGCCTTTCGAACACCGGGGAGCTGTTTTTT. Translated: CASSLRLAGGLSNTGELFF. The V gene is TRBV5-1, the J gene TRBJ2-2; TRBD2 aligns across 13 bases. Germline V gives CDR1 SGHRS, CDR2 YFSETQ. The V segment lost 4 bases and the J segment 0 bases; nucleotides outside the gene matches: 9. The CDR3 extends over 19 amino acids. Based on the CDR3 plus reference TRBV5-1 and TRBJ2-2, the full variable domain is KAGVTQTPRYLIKTRGQQVTLSCSPISGHRSVSWYQQTPGQGLQFLFEYFSETQRNKGNFPGRFSGRQFSNSRSEMNVSTLELGDSALYLCASSLRLAGGLSNTGELFFGEGSRLTVL.